This entry describes one T cell receptor beta chain. Germline CDR1 is SGHRS and CDR2 is YFSETQ. The CDR3 consists of 12 residues. Trimming took off 4 bases at V and 5 bases at J, with 10 bases between the two ends. As handled by the study authors: Amplification of reference gene primers was used by the study to estimate nucleated cell counts. Repertoires were generated with immunoSEQ multiplex PCR, while TCRdb's copy carries only in-frame clones and drops some. Clone size and V and J calls were adopted from that table, with D and trimming inferred from the DNA. The data contain about 130,000 clones, roughly 86% of them singletons. This record belongs to a study of blood T cell repertoires in COVID-19. The wider study: Acute and convalescent COVID-19 samples came from the United States, Italy and Spain. From T cells, B-cell-depleted T cells, or PBMCs came the material, which was cDNA or gDNA.

The chain carries TRBV5-1 and TRBJ2-7; possibly TRBD1 for D (6 bases). The sequenced sample was peripheral blood. This clonotype originated in a woman between 45 and 65 years old who had recovered from COVID-19. The CDR3 here is CASSEQGNEQYF. For the CDR3, the DNA is TGCGCCAGCAGCGAACAGGGCAACGAGCAGTACTTC.